The source of this T cell receptor beta chain is a study of blood T cell repertoires in COVID-19. Trimming stripped 4 bases from V and 7 bases from J, with 19 bases between. Germline CDR1 is MNHEY and CDR2 is SVGAGI. This CDR3 region has 16 residues. The repertoire was sequenced with immunoSEQ multiplex PCR; TCRdb's copy has only in-frame clones and lacks some. Here the sample spans over 55,000 clones, roughly 82% being singletons. The sequenced material came from peripheral blood. This chain uses TRBV6-5 with TRBJ1-4; the D is unclear. This sequence originates from a woman aged 60-75 years with acute or convalescent COVID-19. CDR3 region: CASSWRADGVLEKLFF. DNA for the CDR3: TGTGCCAGCAGTTGGAGGGCGGACGGGGTTCTTGAAAAACTGTTTTTT.